Listed here are 28 T cell receptor beta chains from one sample, sequenced in a study of T cell responses to AZD1222 COVID-19 vaccine. The method was immunoSEQ multiplex PCR; TCRdb's version includes in-frame clones alone and lacks a portion of them. Of 150,000 to 200,000 clones in the sample, just over 90% were seen once. The material was peripheral blood, obtained 28 days after the second AZD1222 dose. Receptor source: an adult who received the AZD1222 COVID-19 vaccine.

The gene calls are TRBV7-9 and TRBJ2-3; the match to TRBD1 covers 9 bases. Trimming removed 5 bases from V and 7 bases from J; junction bases left unmatched: 16. The CDR3 has 17 residues. Looked up from germline, CDR1 is SEHNR and CDR2 is FQNEAQ (reference sequence). The CDR3 DNA follows: TGTGCCAGCAGCCTCGGAGCCGGGACAGGGTTTGGTTATACGCAGTATTTT. It translates to CASSLGAGTGFGYTQYF.

The chain employs TRBV3-1 (or the pseudogene TRBV3-2) and TRBJ1-6, with 7 bases aligning to TRBD1. The length of the CDR3 is 18 residues. The germline V gene encodes CDR1 LGHDT and CDR2 YNNKEL (reference sequence). Germline trimming cut 0 bases from V and 6 bases from J; bases unmatched to any gene: 11. In DNA form, the CDR3 reads TGTGCCAGCAGCCAAGATTTTTGGTCAGGGGGTAGTAATTCACCCCTCCACTTT. As protein: CASSQDFWSGGSNSPLHF.

The gene calls are TRBV10-1 and TRBJ2-1; D may correspond to TRBD1 or TRBD2 (5 bases each). The germline V gene has CDR1 WNHNN and CDR2 SYGVQD (reference sequence). Trimming pared 6 bases from V and 14 bases from J, leaving 17 bases between. CDR3 size: 12 residues. The CDR3 DNA sequence: TGCGCCAGCAGCGAAGGGACCCTCGAGAAGTTCTTC. This sequence encodes CASSEGTLEKFF.

CDR3 nucleotides: TGTGCCAGCAGCTCCCATGGACTAGCGGGGGGCCCAAAAGAGACCCAGTACTTC. This translates into CASSSHGLAGGPKETQYF. The J gene is TRBJ2-5, the V gene TRBV3-1 (or the pseudogene TRBV3-2), with 14 nucleotides matching TRBD2. The CDR3 is made up of 18 amino acids. CDR1 is LGHDT, CDR2 YNNKEL, per germline (reference sequence). V trimming: 5 bases; J trimming: 3 bases; junction bases outside the gene matches: 11.

This chain links TRBV5-1 with TRBJ2-7; perhaps TRBD2 as D (6 bases). CDR1 and CDR2 from the germline V gene are SGHRS and YFSETQ. CDR3 length: 12 residues. The V and J ends lost 5 bases and 5 bases respectively, with 11 bases between them. The CDR3 reads CASRSGVHEQYF. For the CDR3, the DNA is TGCGCCAGCAGGTCGGGAGTCCACGAGCAGTACTTC.

In the case of this clone: This same CDR3 is encoded by further DNA sequences in the sample. The genes are TRBV7-9 and TRBJ1-1; D not certain. V was clipped by 5 bases and J by 0 bases, with 13 bases between them. The CDR3 has 15 amino acids. Germline V gene data show CDR1 as SEHNR and CDR2 as FQNEAQ (reference sequence). The CDR3 sequence: CASSLIQGMNTEAFF. The CDR3 DNA is TGTGCCAGCAGCCTGATACAAGGGATGAACACTGAAGCTTTCTTT.

The V and J genes are TRBV20-1 and TRBJ2-1; perhaps TRBD2 as D (6 bases). Germline-derived CDR1 and CDR2 are DFQATT and SNEGSKA (reference sequence). The CDR3 totals 11 residues. The germline V and J ends were trimmed by 1 base and 8 bases, with 6 bases remaining between them. CDR3 region: CSARASDEQFF. The CDR3 DNA sequence: TGCAGTGCTAGAGCTAGCGATGAGCAGTTCTTC.

The chain links TRBV10-3 to TRBJ1-4; TRBD1 matches at 7 bases. Per the germline V gene, CDR1 is ENHRY and CDR2 is SYGVKD. The CDR3 spans 13 residues. After removal of 9 bases from V and 8 bases from J, the junction contained 9 bases not matched to a gene. In DNA, the CDR3 is TGTGCCATAGCAGGGGGATCTGAGGAAAAACTGTTTTTT. This gives the protein CAIAGGSEEKLFF.

The V gene is TRBV6-1, the J gene TRBJ1-4; D not certain. Deletions cut 2 bases from V and 8 bases from J, with 12 bases between. The CDR3 contains 14 residues. Looked up from germline, CDR1 is MNHNS and CDR2 is SASEGT. Here the CDR3 DNA reads TGTGCCAGCAGTGAAAGGGTTGGTGGGGAAAAACTGTTTTTT. Its translation is CASSERVGGEKLFF.

Concerning this clone itself: Different DNA sequences within this sample yield the same CDR3. The chain carries TRBV18 and TRBJ1-1; D call uncertain. Germline V CDR1 and CDR2: KGHSH, LQKENI. The CDR3 is 13 residues long. Trimming took off 2 bases at V and 0 bases at J, with 4 bases between the two ends. The chain's CDR3 is CASSPGLNTEAFF. CDR3 DNA: TGTGCCAGCTCACCAGGGCTGAACACTGAAGCTTTCTTT.

Comment on this clone: The junction shows a germline mismatch at one end, possibly a read error. The chain joins TRBV2 to TRBJ1-1; a weak D match, TRBD1 (5 bases). The V gene's germline CDR1 is SNHLY and CDR2 FYNNEI. The CDR3 contains 11 residues. The CDR3 DNA follows: TGTGCCAGCAGTGAAGCGGGGCCAGGCATCTTT. It specifies CASSEAGPGIF.

J is TRBJ2-2 and V is TRBV6-5; a possible D gene is TRBD2 (5 bases). The CDR3 is made up of 11 amino acids. V was clipped by 10 bases and J by 8 bases, with 11 bases between them. CDR1 MNHEY and CDR2 SVGAGI come from the germline V gene. The CDR3 bases are TGTGCCACCCTCCGAGGGGGGGAGCTGTTTTTT. Encoded protein: CATLRGGELFF.

V and J are TRBV21-1 and TRBJ1-4; the table's D call, TRBD1, has no DNA check behind it. TRBV21-1 is termed a pseudogene. The CDR3 covers 14 residues. The CDR3 region is CASSSRGDREKLFF. Written as DNA, the CDR3 is TGTGCCAGCAGCTCAAGAGGGGACAGGGAAAAACTGTTTTTT.

The chain uses TRBV18 and TRBJ2-3; no firm D call. This CDR3 is 13 amino acids long. V was shortened by 5 bases and J by 3 bases, with 9 bases between the two germline ends. Per the germline V gene, CDR1 is KGHSH and CDR2 is LQKENI. CDR3 in DNA: TGTGCCAGCTCATCAAAAGGTACAGATACGCAGTATTTT. Translated: CASSSKGTDTQYF.

This chain joins TRBV7-9 and TRBJ1-2; D is perhaps TRBD1 (5 bases). CDR1 and CDR2 from the germline V gene are SEHNR and FQNEAQ (reference sequence). V lost 0 bases and J 4 bases, leaving 12 bases between the germline ends. CDR3 length equals 15 residues. CDR3 in amino acids: CASSLAGTPGYGYTF. DNA of the CDR3: TGTGCCAGCAGCTTAGCAGGGACCCCTGGCTATGGCTACACCTTC.

This chain connects TRBV7-9 to TRBJ1-1; D gene ambiguous. The germline V gene encodes CDR1 SEHNR and CDR2 FQNEAQ (reference sequence). Trimming took off 8 bases at V and 0 bases at J, with 22 bases between the two ends. The length of the CDR3 is 17 residues. The CDR3 DNA is TGTGCCAGCTCCATTACAACCTCAGGAACCCTGAACACTGAAGCTTTCTTT. Residues: CASSITTSGTLNTEAFF.

This clone was recorded once. The rearrangement links TRBV13 to TRBJ2-1, with a tentative D call TRBD1 (6 bases). V was clipped by 2 bases and J by 5 bases, with 13 bases between them. This CDR3 has 15 residues. Germline V CDR1 and CDR2: PRHDT, FYEKMQ (reference sequence). CDR3 bases: TGTGCCAGCAGCTTAAGACAGGTGGGGGACAATGAGCAGTTCTTC. It codes for CASSLRQVGDNEQFF.

The rearrangement links TRBV7-2 to TRBJ1-2; no reliable D call. Germline CDR1 reads SGHTA; CDR2 reads FQGNSA. V lost 1 base and J lost 4, with 13 bases in between. The CDR3 is 15 residues long. Written as DNA, the CDR3 is TGTGCCAGCAGCTTAGGAATGCCGGACTTCTATGGCTACACCTTC. Protein product: CASSLGMPDFYGYTF.

The chain combines TRBV2 with TRBJ1-3, with D tentatively TRBD1 (6 bases). CDR1 is SNHLY and CDR2 is FYNNEI in the germline V gene. The CDR3 runs 16 residues. The germline V and J ends were trimmed by 7 bases and 0 bases, with 16 bases remaining between them. CDR3 sequence reads: CASMSGGGGSGNTIYF. Written as DNA, the CDR3 is TGTGCCAGCATGTCCGGCGGAGGGGGCTCTGGAAACACCATATATTTT.

The rearrangement uses TRBV10-3 and TRBJ1-3; D might be TRBD1 (6 bases). Trimming removed 7 bases at V and 4 bases at J, with 17 bases between. CDR3 length equals 15 residues. Germline values: CDR1 ENHRY, CDR2 SYGVKD. The CDR3 spells CAIMIRGARGNTIYF. DNA of the CDR3: TGTGCCATCATGATACGGGGGGCGCGAGGAAACACCATATATTTT.

The chain links TRBV6-6 to TRBJ1-6, with 7 bases matching TRBD1. CDR1 and CDR2 (germline): MNHNY, SVGAGI (reference sequence). The CDR3 extends over 15 amino acids. V gave up 6 bases and J gave up 7 bases; unmatched junction bases: 9. The CDR3 region is CASSQRARGNSPLHF. The CDR3 DNA reads TGTGCCAGCAGCCAGCGGGCCAGGGGGAATTCACCCCTCCACTTT.

The J gene is TRBJ1-2, the V gene TRBV11-2; D uncertain. In germline, CDR1 is SGHAT, CDR2 FQNNGV. The CDR3 runs 15 residues. With 3 bases removed from V and 4 bases from J, the gap between germline ends came to 15 bases. CDR3: CASSFSPWDSYGYTF. The DNA of the CDR3 is TGTGCCAGCAGCTTTTCTCCTTGGGATTCCTATGGCTACACCTTC.

This sequence joins TRBV9 and TRBJ2-1, with TRBD2 as a possible D gene (6 bases). CDR1 is SGDLS, CDR2 YYNGEE, per germline. The CDR3 loop spans 15 amino acids. V lost 1 base and J 4 bases, leaving 12 bases between the germline ends. In DNA, the CDR3 is TGTGCCAGCAGCGTAAGCCGGGGACTGTACAATGAGCAGTTCTTC. It specifies CASSVSRGLYNEQFF. The whole variable domain, filled in from reference TRBV9 and TRBJ2-1, reads DSGVTQTPKHLITATGQRVTLRCSPRSGDLSVYWYQQSLDQGLQFLIQYYNGEERAKGNILERFSAQQFPDLHSELNLSSLELGDSALYFCASSVSRGLYNEQFFGPGTRLTVL.

As concerns this clone: The sample carries other DNA sequences with the same CDR3. This chain links TRBV5-1 with TRBJ1-4; D is possibly TRBD1 (5 bases). This CDR3 is built from 16 residues. V gave up 0 bases and J gave up 0 bases, with 9 bases separating them. Germline CDR1 SGHRS, CDR2 YFSETQ. The CDR3 protein is CASSLAAGATNEKLFF. CDR3 in DNA: TGCGCCAGCAGCTTGGCCGCGGGGGCAACTAATGAAAAACTGTTTTTT.

J is TRBJ1-1 and V is TRBV7-9; D is unclear. Germline V lookup: CDR1 SEHNR, CDR2 FQNEAQ (reference sequence). The CDR3 length is 13 residues. V lost 5 bases and J 5 bases, leaving 12 bases between the germline ends. CDR3 DNA sequence: TGTGCCAGCAGCACGGCTGGGTATACTGAAGCTTTCTTT. Translating it yields CASSTAGYTEAFF.

The chain uses TRBV7-9 and TRBJ2-1; D is possibly TRBD1 (5 bases). This CDR3 is built from 14 residues. The ends were cut back, 2 bases at V and 5 bases at J, with 10 bases in the middle. CDR1 and CDR2 from the germline V gene are SEHNR and FQNEAQ (reference sequence). CDR3 in DNA: TGTGCCAGCAGCTTAAGGGGCCGCGACAATGAGCAGTTCTTC. Translating gives CASSLRGRDNEQFF.

The V and J genes are TRBV5-1 and TRBJ1-2; D not certain. Germline CDR1 SGHRS, CDR2 YFSETQ. This CDR3 is built from 13 residues. V gave up 1 base and J gave up 1 base, with 5 bases separating them. CDR3 loop: CASSLQRNYGYTF. CDR3 bases: TGCGCCAGCAGCTTGCAGCGTAACTATGGCTACACCTTC.

This chain uses TRBV5-6 with TRBJ2-7; the D is unclear. V lost 4 bases and J 5 bases, leaving 10 bases between the germline ends. The CDR3 has 12 residues. Germline lookup yields CDR1 SGHDT and CDR2 YYEEEE. CDR3 sequence reads: CASSPPRDEQYF. The CDR3 DNA is TGTGCCAGCAGCCCACCGCGAGACGAGCAGTACTTC. The variable domain in full, completed from reference TRBV5-6 and TRBJ2-7, reads DAGVTQSPTHLIKTRGQQVTLRCSPKSGHDTVSWYQQALGQGPQFIFQYYEEEERQRGNFPDRFSGHQFPNYSSELNVNALLLGDSALYLCASSPPRDEQYFGPGTRLTVT.